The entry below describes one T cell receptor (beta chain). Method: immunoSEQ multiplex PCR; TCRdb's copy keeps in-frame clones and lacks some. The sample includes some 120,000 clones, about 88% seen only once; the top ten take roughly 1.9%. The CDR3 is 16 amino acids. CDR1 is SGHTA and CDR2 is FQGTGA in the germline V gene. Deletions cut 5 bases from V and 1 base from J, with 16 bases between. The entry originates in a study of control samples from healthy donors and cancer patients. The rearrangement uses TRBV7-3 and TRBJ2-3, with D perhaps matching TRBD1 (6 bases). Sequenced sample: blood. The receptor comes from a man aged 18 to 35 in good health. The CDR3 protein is CASSDLGASRTDTQYF. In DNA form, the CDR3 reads TGTGCCAGCAGCGACCTGGGGGCTAGTCGCACAGATACGCAGTATTTT.